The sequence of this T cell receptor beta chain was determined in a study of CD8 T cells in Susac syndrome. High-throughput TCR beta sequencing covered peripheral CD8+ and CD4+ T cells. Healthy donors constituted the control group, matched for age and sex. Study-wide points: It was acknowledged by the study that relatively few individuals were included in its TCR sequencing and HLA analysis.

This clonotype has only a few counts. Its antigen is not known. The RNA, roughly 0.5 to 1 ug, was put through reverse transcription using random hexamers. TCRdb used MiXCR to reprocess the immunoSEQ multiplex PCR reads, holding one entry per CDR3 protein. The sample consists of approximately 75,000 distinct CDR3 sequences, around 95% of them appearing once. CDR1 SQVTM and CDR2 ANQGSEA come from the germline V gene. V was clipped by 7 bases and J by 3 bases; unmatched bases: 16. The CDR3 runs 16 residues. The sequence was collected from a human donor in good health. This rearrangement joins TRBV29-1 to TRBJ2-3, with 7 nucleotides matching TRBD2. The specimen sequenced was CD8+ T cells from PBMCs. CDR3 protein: CSADGGTSGGTDTQYF. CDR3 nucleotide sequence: TGCAGCGCGGACGGAGGGACTTCCGGGGGGACAGATACGCAGTATTTT.